This is a list of T cell receptor beta chains from one sample in a study of cytomegalovirus exposure and HLA in healthy donors. Profiled with immunoSEQ multiplex PCR; TCRdb holds only in-frame clones, not every one. The table records 100,000 to 150,000 clones, about 80% of them present only once. Sequenced: PBMCs. These receptors originate from a man aged 35 to 55 in good health and CMV-seronegative. Each CDR3 is given with its conserved first and last residue. D genes are given only for firm matches. Clone size is shown for a subset of rows, as once, few, many or a class of expanded clone.

cdr3_aa cdr3_nt d_call clone_size j_call v_call
CSATQVYEQYF TGCAGTGCAACACAGGTCTACGAGCAGTACTTC NA NA TRBJ2-7 TRBV20-1
CASSDPDRGELFF TGTGCCAGCAGTGACCCGGACAGGGGCGAACTGTTTTTT TRBD1 NA TRBJ1-4 TRBV2
CASKEGRYSPLHF TGTGCCAGTAAGGAGGGAAGGTATTCACCCCTCCACTTT NA NA TRBJ1-6 TRBV19
CASSQEGDHEQYF TGTGCCAGCAGCCAAGAGGGGGACCACGAGCAGTACTTC NA NA TRBJ2-7 TRBV6-4
CASSYTGQGSKYEQYF TGTGCCAGCAGTTACACCGGACAGGGGTCGAAATACGAGCAGTACTTC TRBD1 NA TRBJ2-7 TRBV6-6
CSVVQRTPLTNYGYTF TGCAGCGTTGTCCAGCGGACCCCACTTACTAACTATGGCTACACCTTC NA NA TRBJ1-2 TRBV29-1
CASSLFQDNQPQHF TGTGCCAGCAGCTTATTTCAGGATAATCAGCCCCAGCATTTT NA NA TRBJ1-5 TRBV7-2
CASSESAGPTDTQYF TGCGCCAGCAGTGAATCAGCGGGCCCCACGGATACGCAGTATTTT NA NA TRBJ2-3 TRBV10-1
CASSSTGPWDNEQFF TGTGCCAGCAGTTCTACAGGGCCATGGGACAATGAGCAGTTCTTC NA NA TRBJ2-1 TRBV28
CSALTGSGVGNQPQHF TGCAGCGCCTTGACAGGGTCAGGTGTTGGCAATCAGCCCCAGCATTTT TRBD1 NA TRBJ1-5 TRBV29-1
CASSPGGSDGYTF TGTGCCAGCAGCCCAGGGGGCTCGGATGGCTACACCTTC TRBD1 NA TRBJ1-2 TRBV6-5
CASSLAAGQAHQPQHF TGTGCCAGCAGCTTGGCCGCGGGACAGGCTCATCAGCCCCAGCATTTT TRBD1 NA TRBJ1-5 TRBV5-5
CASSFDRTYNEQFF TGTGCCAGCAGCTTTGACAGGACTTACAATGAGCAGTTCTTC NA NA TRBJ2-1 TRBV7-3
CASSLGDIYNEQFF TGCGCCAGCAGCCTTGGGGACATTTACAATGAGCAGTTCTTC NA NA TRBJ2-1 TRBV5-1
CAGSEGAGTGELFF TGCGCCGGCAGCGAGGGGGCGGGCACCGGGGAGCTGTTTTTT TRBD1 NA TRBJ2-2 TRBV5-1
CASSLFGSATGANVLTF TGCGCCAGCAGCTTGTTTGGTTCAGCGACTGGGGCCAACGTCCTGACTTTC NA few TRBJ2-6 TRBV5-1
CASSFGTGGKNGYTF TGTGCCAGCAGTTTCGGGACAGGGGGCAAGAATGGCTACACCTTC TRBD1 NA TRBJ1-2 TRBV28
CASSLGLETSETQYF TGCGCCAGCAGCTTGGGGTTAGAAACTTCAGAGACCCAGTACTTC NA NA TRBJ2-5 TRBV5-1
CASYRDRAFSTDTQYF TGTGCCAGCTACCGGGACAGGGCCTTCAGCACAGATACGCAGTATTTT TRBD1 few TRBJ2-3 TRBV18
CATSRDIGGNQPQHF TGTGCCACCAGCAGAGATATAGGGGGAAATCAGCCCCAGCATTTT NA NA TRBJ1-5 TRBV15
CASSRTWGGGDTQYF TGTGCCAGCAGTCGCACCTGGGGGGGCGGAGATACGCAGTATTTT NA NA TRBJ2-3 TRBV27
CASRSGTGEFF TGTGCCAGCAGATCCGGGACAGGGGAGTTCTTC TRBD1 NA TRBJ2-1 TRBV6-5
CASSPGLVIGELFF TGTGCCAGCTCACCGGGACTAGTAATCGGGGAGCTGTTTTTT TRBD2 NA TRBJ2-2 TRBV18
CASSVDAVRGTGELFF TGTGCCAGCAGCGTAGATGCGGTCCGGGGCACCGGGGAGCTGTTTTTT NA NA TRBJ2-2 TRBV9
CASSTGTSGGSTDTQYF TGCGCCAGCAGCACCGGGACTAGCGGGGGAAGCACAGATACGCAGTATTTT TRBD2 NA TRBJ2-3 TRBV5-1
CASSQDLAPYEQYF TGTGCCAGCAGCCAAGATCTGGCACCCTACGAGCAGTACTTC NA NA TRBJ2-7 TRBV4-2
CASPSVGRGTGELFF TGTGCCAGCCCCTCAGTTGGAAGAGGAACCGGGGAGCTGTTTTTT NA NA TRBJ2-2 TRBV7-9
CASRRDRGLTYEQYF TGTGCCAGCAGAAGGGACAGGGGGCTAACCTACGAGCAGTACTTC TRBD1 once TRBJ2-7 TRBV6-5
CASSPRTGAYEQYF TGTGCCAGCAGCCCCAGGACAGGGGCCTACGAGCAGTACTTC TRBD1 NA TRBJ2-7 TRBV25-1
CASSFGGTNEKLFF TGTGCCAGCAGTTTTGGAGGGACTAATGAAAAACTGTTTTTT NA few TRBJ1-4 TRBV28
CASSTGQVQGEKLFF TGCGCCAGCAGCACAGGACAAGTTCAAGGTGAAAAACTGTTTTTT NA NA TRBJ1-4 TRBV5-1
CASSFGQYEQYF TGCGCCAGCAGCTTCGGACAGTACGAGCAGTACTTC NA NA TRBJ2-7 TRBV5-1
CASSFSDRTGGYTF TGCGCCAGCAGCTTCAGTGACAGGACGGGTGGCTACACCTTC NA few TRBJ1-2 TRBV5-1
CASSLAGGAGGLFF TGTGCCAGCAGCTTAGCCGGAGGGGCGGGGGGCCTGTTTTTT TRBD2 NA TRBJ2-2 TRBV7-7
CASSSGLNTGELFF TGCGCCAGCAGCTCCGGGTTGAACACCGGGGAGCTGTTTTTT NA once TRBJ2-2 TRBV5-1
CASSAAGGGYTF TGTGCCAGCAGTGCGGCAGGGGGTGGCTACACCTTC TRBD1 NA TRBJ1-2 TRBV25-1
CASSSGTGSYQPQHF TGTGCCAGCAGCTCCGGGACAGGGTCCTATCAGCCCCAGCATTTT TRBD1 few TRBJ1-5 TRBV5-5
CATSRGGRLFHEQYF TGTGCCACCAGCAGAGGGGGCAGGCTGTTCCACGAGCAGTACTTC NA NA TRBJ2-7 TRBV15
CASRQGDSGNTIYF TGTGCCAGTAGACAGGGAGACTCTGGAAACACCATATATTTT TRBD1 NA TRBJ1-3 TRBV2
CASNPEQMNTEAFF TGTGCCAGCAACCCGGAGCAGATGAACACTGAAGCTTTCTTT NA NA TRBJ1-1 TRBV2
CSVSRRAHITEAFF TGCAGCGTTTCTCGGCGGGCCCACATCACTGAAGCTTTCTTT NA NA TRBJ1-1 TRBV29-1
CASSMMWTSGYEQYF TGTGCCAGTAGTATGATGTGGACTAGCGGCTACGAGCAGTACTTC TRBD2 NA TRBJ2-7 TRBV19
CASSQLGGEQYF TGTGCCAGCAGCCAATTGGGGGGCGAGCAGTACTTC NA NA TRBJ2-7 TRBV16
CASGFGTRTDTQYF TGTGCTAGTGGATTCGGGACTCGCACAGATACGCAGTATTTT NA NA TRBJ2-3 TRBV12-5
CASGPEGGNTEAFF TGTGCCAGCGGGCCGGAGGGAGGGAACACTGAAGCTTTCTTT NA NA TRBJ1-1 TRBV28
CASSARQGDNSPLHF TGTGCCAGCAGTGCCCGACAGGGTGATAATTCACCCCTCCACTTT TRBD1 NA TRBJ1-6 TRBV6-1
CASSSLWTGSTYGYTF TGTGCCAGCAGCTCCCTTTGGACAGGCTCGACCTATGGCTACACCTTC TRBD1 NA TRBJ1-2 TRBV5-4
CASSDRGGIYGYTF TGTGCCAGCAGCGACAGGGGGGGGATCTATGGCTACACCTTC TRBD1 once TRBJ1-2 TRBV6-5
CASSQVPGGTGELFF TGCGCCAGCAGCCAAGTCCCAGGGGGCACCGGGGAGCTGTTTTTT TRBD1 NA TRBJ2-2 TRBV4-1
CASSGFGGARDNEQFF TGTGCCAGCAGTGGATTTGGCGGAGCGAGAGACAATGAGCAGTTCTTC NA NA TRBJ2-1 TRBV25-1
CASQVVTNTGELFF TGTGCCAGCCAGGTTGTAACGAACACCGGGGAGCTGTTTTTT NA NA TRBJ2-2 TRBV6-1
CASSVVTSGGAYNEQFF TGTGCCAGCAGCGTAGTGACTAGCGGGGGAGCCTACAATGAGCAGTTCTTC TRBD2 NA TRBJ2-1 TRBV9
CASSQGPGQGGNIQYF TGTGCCAGCAGCCAAGGCCCGGGACAGGGGGGGAACATTCAGTACTTC TRBD1 NA TRBJ2-4 TRBV4-2
CASSEGVSPTTDTQYF TGCGCCAGCTCCGAGGGGGTGTCCCCAACCACAGATACGCAGTATTTT NA few TRBJ2-3 TRBV5-1
CASGMDGGSVKQYF TGTGCCAGCGGGATGGACGGGGGTTCTGTTAAGCAGTACTTC NA NA TRBJ2-7 TRBV5-4
CASRAGQLRSYEQYF TGTGCCAGCAGAGCCGGACAGTTACGATCCTACGAGCAGTACTTC NA NA TRBJ2-7 TRBV5-8
CASSQRREGNTIYF TGTGCCAGCAGTCAGAGGAGAGAGGGAAACACCATATATTTT NA medium-sized TRBJ1-3 TRBV6-1
CASSEALGRETQYF TGTGCCAGCAGTGAAGCCCTAGGGAGGGAGACCCAGTACTTC NA NA TRBJ2-5 TRBV6-1
CASSRDSGNTIYF TGTGCCAGTAGCAGGGACAGCGGAAACACCATATATTTT TRBD1 NA TRBJ1-3 TRBV19